By share, the clone carrying this T cell receptor (beta chain) counts as medium-sized. These data originate in a study of blood T cell repertoires in COVID-19. Whole-study context: Samples of COVID-19 (acute and convalescent) were obtained from the United States, Italy and Spain. PBMCs, B-cell-depleted T cells, or T cells were the source of the cDNA or gDNA that made up the material.

V lost 2 bases and J lost 2, with 11 bases in between. CDR3 size: 14 residues. Per the original methods: Reference gene primer amplification yielded estimated nucleated cell counts. Measured with immunoSEQ multiplex PCR; TCRdb has only the in-frame clones, and not every one. V and J calls and clone size follow that table, whereas D and trimming were derived from the DNA. Found here are under 60,000 clones, approximately 84% of them singletons; the top ten hold roughly 23%. The TCR sequence derives from a human donor in a cohort sampled during active COVID-19. The specimen was peripheral blood. The genes are TRBV5-3 and TRBJ2-7, with D possibly TRBD1 on 5 matching bases. TRBV5-3 is flagged as an ORF with uncertain function. The CDR3 sequence is CARSLRGMAYEQYF. In nucleotides, the CDR3 is TGTGCCAGAAGCTTAAGGGGTATGGCCTACGAGCAGTACTTC.